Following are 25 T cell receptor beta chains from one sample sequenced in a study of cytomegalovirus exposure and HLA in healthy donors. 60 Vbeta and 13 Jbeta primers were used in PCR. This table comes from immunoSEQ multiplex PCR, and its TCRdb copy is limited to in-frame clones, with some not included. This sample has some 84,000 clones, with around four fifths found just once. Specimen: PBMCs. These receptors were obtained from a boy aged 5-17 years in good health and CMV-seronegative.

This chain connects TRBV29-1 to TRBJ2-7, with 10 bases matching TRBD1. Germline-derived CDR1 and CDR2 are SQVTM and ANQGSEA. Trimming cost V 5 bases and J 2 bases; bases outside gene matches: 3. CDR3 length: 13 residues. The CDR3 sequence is CSVTGTGAYEQYF. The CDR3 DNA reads TGCAGCGTTACCGGGACAGGGGCCTACGAGCAGTACTTC.

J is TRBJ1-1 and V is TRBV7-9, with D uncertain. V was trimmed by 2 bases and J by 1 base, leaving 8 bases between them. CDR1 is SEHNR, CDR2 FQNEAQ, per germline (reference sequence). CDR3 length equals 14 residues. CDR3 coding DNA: TGTGCCAGCAGCTTAATTTCCTCGAACACTGAAGCTTTCTTT. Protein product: CASSLISSNTEAFF.

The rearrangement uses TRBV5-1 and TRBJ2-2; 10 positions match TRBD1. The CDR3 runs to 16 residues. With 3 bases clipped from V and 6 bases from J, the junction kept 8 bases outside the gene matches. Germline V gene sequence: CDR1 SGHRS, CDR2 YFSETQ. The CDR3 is CASSSSGTGVAGELFF. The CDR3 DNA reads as TGCGCCAGCAGCTCCTCCGGGACAGGGGTTGCCGGGGAGCTGTTTTTT.

CDR3 bases: TGCGCCAGCAGTAAATACGGGGGGCGAAACCAAGAGACCCAGTACTTC. This codes for CASSKYGGRNQETQYF. This chain connects TRBV4-1 to TRBJ2-5; a weak D match, TRBD2 (7 bases). V lost 6 bases, J lost 0 bases, and 17 bases lay in between. Germline CDR1 is MGHRA and CDR2 is YSYEKL. The CDR3 has 16 amino acids.

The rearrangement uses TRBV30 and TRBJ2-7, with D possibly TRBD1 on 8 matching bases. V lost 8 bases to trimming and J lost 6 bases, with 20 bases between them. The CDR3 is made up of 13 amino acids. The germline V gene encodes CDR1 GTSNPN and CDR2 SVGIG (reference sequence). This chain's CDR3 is CAGGQGGVREQYF. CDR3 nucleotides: TGTGCCGGAGGACAGGGAGGGGTTCGCGAGCAGTACTTC.

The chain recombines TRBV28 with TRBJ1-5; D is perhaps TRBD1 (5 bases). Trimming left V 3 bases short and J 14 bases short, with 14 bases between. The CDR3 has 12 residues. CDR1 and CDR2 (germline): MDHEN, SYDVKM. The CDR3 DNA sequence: TGTGCCAGCAGTTTGCTCTTAGGGGAGGAGCATTTT. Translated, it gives CASSLLLGEEHF.

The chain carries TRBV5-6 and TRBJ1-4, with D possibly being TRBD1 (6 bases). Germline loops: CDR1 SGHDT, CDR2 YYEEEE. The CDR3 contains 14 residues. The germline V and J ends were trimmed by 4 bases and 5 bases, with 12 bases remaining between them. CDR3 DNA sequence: TGTGCCAGCAGCCTTGGACAGCCCAATGAAAAACTGTTTTTT. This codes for CASSLGQPNEKLFF.

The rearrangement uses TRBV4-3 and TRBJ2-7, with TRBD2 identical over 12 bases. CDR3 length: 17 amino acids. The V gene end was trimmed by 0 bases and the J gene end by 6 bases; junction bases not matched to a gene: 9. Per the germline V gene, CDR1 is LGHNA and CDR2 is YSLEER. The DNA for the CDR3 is TGCGCCAGCAGCCAAGATCTGACTAGCGGGGGCTTATTCGAGCAGTACTTC. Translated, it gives CASSQDLTSGGLFEQYF.

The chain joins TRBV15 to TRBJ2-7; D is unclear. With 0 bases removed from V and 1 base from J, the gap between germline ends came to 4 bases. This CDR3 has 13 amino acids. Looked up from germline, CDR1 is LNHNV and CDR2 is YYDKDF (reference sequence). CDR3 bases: TGTGCCACCAGCAGAGACGCGTCCTACGAGCAGTACTTC. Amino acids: CATSRDASYEQYF.

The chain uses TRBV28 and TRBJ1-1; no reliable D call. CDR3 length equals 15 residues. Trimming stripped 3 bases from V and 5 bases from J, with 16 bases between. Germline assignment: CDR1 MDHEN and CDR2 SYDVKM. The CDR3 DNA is TGTGCCAGCAGTTTTGGTGGCGAAGTCGGGACTGAAGCTTTCTTT. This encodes CASSFGGEVGTEAFF. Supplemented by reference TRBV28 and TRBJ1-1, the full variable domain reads DVKVTQSSRYLVKRTGEKVFLECVQDMDHENMFWYRQDPGLGLRLIYFSYDVKMKEKGDIPEGYSVSREKKERFSLILESASTNQTSMYLCASSFGGEVGTEAFFGQGTRLTVV.

CDR3 nucleotides: TGTGCCAGCAGCTTGGCCACGAGGGAACTAGGTGCGCAGTATTTT. It specifies CASSLATRELGAQYF. This chain joins TRBV7-2 and TRBJ2-3; D might be TRBD2 (5 bases). Germline V gene lookup returns CDR1 SGHTA and CDR2 FQGNSA. Trimming took off 3 bases at V and 10 bases at J, with 20 bases between the two ends. This CDR3 is built from 15 residues.

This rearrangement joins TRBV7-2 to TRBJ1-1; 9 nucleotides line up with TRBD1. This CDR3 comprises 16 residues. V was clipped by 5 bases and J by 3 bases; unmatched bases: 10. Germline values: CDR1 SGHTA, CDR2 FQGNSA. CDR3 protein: CASSQVTGGPDTEAFF. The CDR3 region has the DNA TGTGCCAGCAGCCAAGTTACAGGGGGCCCGGACACTGAAGCTTTCTTT.

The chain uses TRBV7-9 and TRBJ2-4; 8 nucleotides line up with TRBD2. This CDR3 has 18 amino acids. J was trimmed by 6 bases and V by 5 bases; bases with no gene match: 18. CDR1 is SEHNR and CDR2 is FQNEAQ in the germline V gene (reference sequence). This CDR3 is CASSLPPEAASGRNIQYF. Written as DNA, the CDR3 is TGTGCCAGCAGCCTACCACCCGAAGCAGCCAGCGGGAGAAACATTCAGTACTTC.

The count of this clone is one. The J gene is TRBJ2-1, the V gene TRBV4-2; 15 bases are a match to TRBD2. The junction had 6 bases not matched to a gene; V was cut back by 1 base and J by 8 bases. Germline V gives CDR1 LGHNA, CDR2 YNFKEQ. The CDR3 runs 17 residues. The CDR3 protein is CASSQAVGLAGGDEQFF. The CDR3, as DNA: TGTGCCAGCAGCCAAGCCGTCGGACTAGCGGGGGGGGATGAGCAGTTCTTC.

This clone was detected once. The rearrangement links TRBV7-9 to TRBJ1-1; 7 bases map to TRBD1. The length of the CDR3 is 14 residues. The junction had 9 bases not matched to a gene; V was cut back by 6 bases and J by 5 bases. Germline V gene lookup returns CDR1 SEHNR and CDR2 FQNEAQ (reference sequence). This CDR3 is CASRPRTGETEAFF. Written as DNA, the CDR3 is TGTGCCAGCAGGCCCCGAACAGGGGAAACTGAAGCTTTCTTT.

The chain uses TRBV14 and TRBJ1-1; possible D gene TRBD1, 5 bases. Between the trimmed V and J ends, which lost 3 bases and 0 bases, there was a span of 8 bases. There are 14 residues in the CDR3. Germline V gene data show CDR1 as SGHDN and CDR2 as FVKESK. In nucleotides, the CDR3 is TGTGCCAGCAGCCATCGACAGATGAACACTGAAGCTTTCTTT. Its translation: CASSHRQMNTEAFF.

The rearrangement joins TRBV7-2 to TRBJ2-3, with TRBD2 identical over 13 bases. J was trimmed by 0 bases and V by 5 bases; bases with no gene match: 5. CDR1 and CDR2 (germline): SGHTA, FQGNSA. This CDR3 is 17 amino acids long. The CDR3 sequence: CASSPGLAGFSTDTQYF. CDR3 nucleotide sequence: TGTGCCAGCAGCCCGGGACTAGCGGGATTTAGCACAGATACGCAGTATTTT. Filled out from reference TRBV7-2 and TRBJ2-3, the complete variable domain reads GAGVSQSPSNKVTEKGKDVELRCDPISGHTALYWYRQSLGQGLEFLIYFQGNSAPDKSGLPSDRFSAERTGGSVSTLTIQRTQQEDSAVYLCASSPGLAGFSTDTQYFGPGTRLTVL.

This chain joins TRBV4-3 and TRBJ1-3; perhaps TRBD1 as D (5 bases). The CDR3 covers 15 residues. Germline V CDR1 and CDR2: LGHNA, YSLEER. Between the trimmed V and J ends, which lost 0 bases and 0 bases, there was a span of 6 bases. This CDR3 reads CASSQDQGSGNTIYF. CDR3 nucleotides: TGCGCCAGCAGCCAAGACCAGGGCTCTGGAAACACCATATATTTT.

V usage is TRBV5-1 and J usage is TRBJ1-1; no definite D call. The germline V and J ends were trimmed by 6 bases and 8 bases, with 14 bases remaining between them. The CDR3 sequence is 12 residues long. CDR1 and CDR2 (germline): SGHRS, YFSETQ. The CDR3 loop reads CASKPAGGEAFF. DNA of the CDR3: TGCGCCAGCAAGCCAGCGGGAGGGGAAGCTTTCTTT. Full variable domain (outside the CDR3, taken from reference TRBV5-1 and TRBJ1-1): KAGVTQTPRYLIKTRGQQVTLSCSPISGHRSVSWYQQTPGQGLQFLFEYFSETQRNKGNFPGRFSGRQFSNSRSEMNVSTLELGDSALYLCASKPAGGEAFFGQGTRLTVV.

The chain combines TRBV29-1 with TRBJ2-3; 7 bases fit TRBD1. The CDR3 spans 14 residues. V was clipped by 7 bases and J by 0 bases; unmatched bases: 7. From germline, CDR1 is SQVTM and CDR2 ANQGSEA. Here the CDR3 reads CSGNRDRSTDTQYF. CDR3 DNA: TGCAGCGGCAACCGGGACAGAAGCACAGATACGCAGTATTTT.

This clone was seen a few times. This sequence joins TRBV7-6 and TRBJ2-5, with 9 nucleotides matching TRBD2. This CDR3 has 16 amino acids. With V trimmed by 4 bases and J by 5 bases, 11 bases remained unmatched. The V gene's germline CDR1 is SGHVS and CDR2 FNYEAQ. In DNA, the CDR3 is TGTGCCAGCAGCTATCGGCCTAGCGGGACCGGGGAGACCCAGTACTTC. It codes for CASSYRPSGTGETQYF.

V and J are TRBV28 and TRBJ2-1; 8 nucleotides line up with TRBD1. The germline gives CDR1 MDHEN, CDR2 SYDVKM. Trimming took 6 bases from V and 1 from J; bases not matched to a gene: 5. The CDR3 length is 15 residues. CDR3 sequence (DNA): TGTGCCAGCAGCCCGGACAGGGAGTCCTACAATGAGCAGTTCTTC. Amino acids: CASSPDRESYNEQFF.

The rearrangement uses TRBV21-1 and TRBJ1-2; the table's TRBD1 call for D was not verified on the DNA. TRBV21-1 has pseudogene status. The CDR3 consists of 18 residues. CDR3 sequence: CASSQSRLFDRGQGGYTF. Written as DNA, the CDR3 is TGTGCCAGCAGCCAATCGCGCCTGTTTGACAGGGGGCAGGGTGGCTACACCTTC.

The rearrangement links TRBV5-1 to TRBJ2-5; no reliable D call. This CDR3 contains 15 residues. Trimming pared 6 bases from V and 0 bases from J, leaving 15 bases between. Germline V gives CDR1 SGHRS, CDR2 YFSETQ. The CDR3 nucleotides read TGCGCCAGCACTTTCACTCGGCAGGACCAAGAGACCCAGTACTTC. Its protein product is CASTFTRQDQETQYF.

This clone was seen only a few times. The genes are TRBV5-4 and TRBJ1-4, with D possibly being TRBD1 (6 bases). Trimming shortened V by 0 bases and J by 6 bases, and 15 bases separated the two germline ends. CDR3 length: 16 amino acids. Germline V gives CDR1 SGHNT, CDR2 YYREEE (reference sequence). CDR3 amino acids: CASSLGGQGRDEKLFF. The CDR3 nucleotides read TGTGCCAGCAGCTTGGGGGGGCAGGGACGGGATGAAAAACTGTTTTTT.